One sample yielded the 9 T cell receptor beta chains listed below, sequenced in a study of PD-L1 blockade in urothelial cancer. Indicated time point: pretreatment peripheral blood. The method was immunoSEQ multiplex PCR; TCRdb's version includes in-frame clones alone and lacks a portion of them. The table lists fewer than 50,000 clones, 79% of them singletons. The sample in question was PBMCs, obtained around atezolizumab (anti-PD-L1) treatment. The receptors were gathered from a man between 70 and 80 years old with urothelial cancer.

This clone showed up just a few times. The V call is TRBV6-1, the J call TRBJ2-2, with 8 bases matching TRBD1. There are 14 residues in the CDR3. Losses at the gene ends were 6 bases for V and 5 bases for J; bases not matched to a gene: 5. Germline loops: CDR1 MNHNS, CDR2 SASEGT. The CDR3 is CASRGTGGTGELFF. The CDR3 DNA reads TGTGCCAGCAGAGGGACAGGCGGAACCGGGGAGCTGTTTTTT.

V is TRBV19 and J is TRBJ2-1; no firm D call. V lost 2 bases and J 5 bases, leaving 7 bases between the germline ends. CDR3 length: 13 residues. The germline gives CDR1 LNHDA, CDR2 SQIVND (reference sequence). The CDR3, as DNA: TGTGCCAGTAGTATATCGGGTAACAATGAGCAGTTCTTC. Its protein product is CASSISGNNEQFF.

With respect to this clone: A junction end diverges from the germline sequence, so it may reflect a read error. The chain combines TRBV6-5 with TRBJ1-2; D remains unclear. Germline-derived CDR1 and CDR2 are MNHEY and SVGAGI. This CDR3 contains 9 residues. The CDR3 sequence is CASSWPKRF. CDR3 in DNA: TGTGCCAGCAGTTGGCCTAAGCGCTTC.

This rearrangement joins TRBV5-1 to TRBJ2-2; TRBD1 matches at 7 bases. The CDR3 totals 15 residues. The ends lost 3 bases at V and 7 bases at J; junction bases unmatched: 9. In germline, CDR1 is SGHRS, CDR2 YFSETQ. This CDR3 reads CASSSLTGESGELFF. The CDR3 region has the DNA TGCGCCAGCAGCTCCCTCACAGGGGAGAGCGGGGAGCTGTTTTTT.

This chain uses TRBV18 with TRBJ2-1, with 8 nucleotides matching TRBD1. CDR1 and CDR2 (germline): KGHSH, LQKENI. The CDR3 extends over 16 amino acids. V gave up 0 bases and J gave up 6 bases; unmatched junction bases: 7. CDR3 nucleotide sequence: TGTGCCAGCTCACCACCTTCCAGGACAGGGCGCAATGAGCAGTTCTTC. Protein: CASSPPSRTGRNEQFF.

V gene TRBV19 combines with J gene TRBJ1-5; 10 bases match TRBD1. V was clipped by 7 bases and J by 7 bases; unmatched bases: 10. This CDR3 has 15 residues. The V gene's germline CDR1 is LNHDA and CDR2 SQIVND (reference sequence). The CDR3 region is CASKPGQGIWQPQHF. Here the CDR3 DNA reads TGTGCCAGTAAACCGGGACAGGGGATTTGGCAGCCCCAGCATTTT.

With respect to this clone: Other DNA sequences in this specimen translate into the identical CDR3. The chain carries TRBV30 and TRBJ2-5; possible D gene TRBD2, 5 bases. The CDR3 contains 11 residues. Trimming stripped 1 base from V and 5 bases from J, with 5 bases between. The germline CDR1 and CDR2 sequences are GTSNPN and SVGIG (reference sequence). CDR3 loop: CAWSERETQYF. The DNA of the CDR3 is TGTGCCTGGAGTGAGCGGGAGACCCAGTACTTC.

The chain recombines TRBV4-1 with TRBJ2-1; 9 nucleotides match TRBD1. From germline, CDR1 is MGHRA and CDR2 YSYEKL. The CDR3 sequence is 15 residues long. V lost 3 bases, J lost 5 bases, and 5 bases stayed unmatched. CDR3 DNA: TGCGCCAGCAGCCAGCGGGGACAGGGCGACAATGAGCAGTTCTTC. The encoded protein is CASSQRGQGDNEQFF.

The rearrangement uses TRBV18 and TRBJ1-1, with a tentative D call TRBD1 (6 bases). The length of the CDR3 is 14 residues. Germline CDR1 reads KGHSH; CDR2 reads LQKENI. V was shortened by 3 bases and J by 0 bases, with 8 bases between the two germline ends. CDR3 in amino acids: CASSPGQMNTEAFF. The CDR3 bases are TGTGCCAGCTCACCCGGACAGATGAACACTGAAGCTTTCTTT.